The clone carrying this T cell receptor (beta chain) was seen ten or more times. Its antigen is not identified. The CDR3 runs 15 residues. Between the trimmed V and J ends, which lost 0 bases and 0 bases, there was a span of 6 bases. Germline V CDR1 and CDR2: LNHDA, SQIVND (reference sequence). TCRdb used MiXCR to reprocess the multiplex PCR reads, holding one entry per CDR3 protein. This sample carries around 170,000 distinct CDR3 sequences, about 30% of them seen once, and the ten largest clones take roughly 4.5%. These data belong to a study of breast tumors, draining lymph nodes, adjacent tissues. Axillary draining lymph nodes of breast cancer patients supplied the node samples. Study observations and caveats: Tumor repertoires ranked between lymph nodes and nontumor tissue in diversity, with V and J gene preferences. Tumor and nontumor repertoires were significantly more similar in luminal-like than in basal-like breast cancer.

Sequenced input: axillary lymph node tissue. The gene calls are TRBV19 and TRBJ1-3; D uncertain. The clonotype was recovered from a female donor with breast cancer. Some clones in this sample may be carry-over from other donors' samples. CDR3 sequence (DNA): TGTGCCAGTAGTATAGACGGTGACTCTGGAAACACCATATATTTT. Protein sequence: CASSIDGDSGNTIYF.